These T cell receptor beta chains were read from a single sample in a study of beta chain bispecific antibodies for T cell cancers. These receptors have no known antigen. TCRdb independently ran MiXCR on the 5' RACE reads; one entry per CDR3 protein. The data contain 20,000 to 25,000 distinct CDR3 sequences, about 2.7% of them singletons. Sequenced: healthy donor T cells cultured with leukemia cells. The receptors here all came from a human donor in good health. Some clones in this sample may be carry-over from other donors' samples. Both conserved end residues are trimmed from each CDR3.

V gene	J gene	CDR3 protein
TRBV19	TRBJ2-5	ASSGTGSEKAQY
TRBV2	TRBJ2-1	ASSPRGGDGSSYNEQF
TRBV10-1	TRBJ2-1	ASGRSYNEQF
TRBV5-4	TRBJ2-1	ASSPQRGGYNEQF
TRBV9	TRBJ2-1	ASSVLAGNEQF
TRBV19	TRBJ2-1	ASSIDSYNEQF
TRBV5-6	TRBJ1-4	ASSVYEGKLF
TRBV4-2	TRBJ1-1	ASSPLSGGAPTEAF
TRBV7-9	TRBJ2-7	ASSLPRQGQDYEQY
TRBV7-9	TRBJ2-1	ASSSRTAEQF
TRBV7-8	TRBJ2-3	ASSLRVAPGGGFPGDTQY
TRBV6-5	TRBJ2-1	ASRVGGAYNEQF
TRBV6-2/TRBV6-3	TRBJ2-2	ASSYWAGQMNANTGELF
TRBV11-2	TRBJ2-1	ASSHIAGAALKRFWF